The 24 T cell receptor beta chains listed next were all sequenced from one sample in a study of T cells in Graves' hyperthyroidism and ophthalmopathy. Regions amplified from RNA transcripts were the TCR beta CDR3 regions. Carried out on the TCR CDR3, a first-round RT-PCR used the HTBI primer set. MiXCR was run by TCRdb on the multiplex PCR reads, yielding one entry per CDR3 protein. The sample shows some 510,000 distinct CDR3 sequences, more than 20% of them seen only once. The sample was blood. These receptors all stem from a man younger than 30 with Graves' hyperthyroidism.

The sample holds many counts of this clonotype. The rearrangement links TRBV6-8 to TRBJ2-5, with D hard to call. From germline, CDR1 is MNHGY and CDR2 SAAAGT. The CDR3 is 15 amino acids. V lost 3 bases and J 7 bases, leaving 18 bases between the germline ends. CDR3 in amino acids: CASSYNSPSERTQYF. CDR3 sequence (DNA): TGTGCCAGCAGTTATAATAGCCCCTCAGAGAGGACCCAGTACTTC.

This clonotype was seen more than once but under ten times. V gene TRBV7-9 combines with J gene TRBJ1-1, with D unresolved. Per germline, CDR1 SEHNR and CDR2 FQNEAQ (reference sequence). The CDR3 sequence is 12 residues long. The ends were cut back, 4 bases at V and 10 bases at J, with 13 bases in the middle. The CDR3 spells CASSSSEGRAFF. The CDR3 region has the DNA TGTGCCAGCAGCTCCTCGGAAGGGCGAGCTTTCTTT.

CDR3 in DNA: TGTGCCAGCAGTGAAATGCCTAGCGGGGGGGCCTTAGTAGAGACCCAGTACTTC. It codes for CASSEMPSGGALVETQYF. The V gene is TRBV27, the J gene TRBJ2-5; 12 bases map to TRBD2. The ends lost 5 bases at V and 4 bases at J; junction bases unmatched: 14. The CDR3 spans 18 residues. Germline V gene lookup returns CDR1 MNHEY and CDR2 SMNVEV (reference sequence).

This clonotype occurred many times. The chain is built from TRBV27 and TRBJ1-2, with 7 bases aligning to TRBD1. CDR3 length: 13 residues. V shed 3 bases, J shed 9 bases, and the junction held 7 bases outside the gene matches. Germline CDR1 is MNHEY and CDR2 is SMNVEV (reference sequence). The CDR3 spells CASSFEGQVSYTF. In DNA form, the CDR3 reads TGTGCCAGCAGTTTCGAAGGACAGGTCAGCTACACCTTC.

In its sample, this clonotype was seen many times. V usage is TRBV9 and J usage is TRBJ2-2; 11 bases agree with TRBD2. The CDR3 extends over 16 amino acids. V gave up 5 bases and J gave up 0 bases; unmatched junction bases: 3. Looked up from germline, CDR1 is SGDLS and CDR2 is YYNGEE. The CDR3 DNA reads as TGTGCCAGCAGTCTAGCGGGGGGCTCGAACACCGGGGAGCTGTTTTTT. Translating gives CASSLAGGSNTGELFF.

This chain links TRBV19 with TRBJ2-7; D ambiguous. Germline V CDR1 and CDR2: LNHDA, SQIVND (reference sequence). CDR3 length: 15 residues. V lost 6 bases, J lost 0 bases, and 15 bases lay in between. DNA of the CDR3: TGTGCCAGTAGCCACAACGACAAAGGCTCCTACGAGCAGTACTTC. Amino acids: CASSHNDKGSYEQYF.

This rearrangement joins TRBV28 to TRBJ2-7; TRBD2 matches at 7 bases. The trim removed 5 bases at V and 1 base at J, leaving 11 bases unmatched. Per germline, CDR1 MDHEN and CDR2 SYDVKM. The CDR3 spans 16 residues. CDR3 residues: CASSLLGGIGSYEQYF. The CDR3 DNA reads as TGTGCCAGCAGTCTCCTGGGGGGGATCGGATCCTACGAGCAGTACTTC.

The chain links TRBV4-1 to TRBJ2-7; D ambiguous. The CDR3 is made up of 15 amino acids. Germline V gene data show CDR1 as MGHRA and CDR2 as YSYEKL. The V gene lost 2 bases and the J gene lost 0 bases, with 11 bases spanning the gap. CDR3 loop: CASSQPKDGSYEQYF. DNA for the CDR3: TGCGCCAGCAGCCAACCAAAAGACGGCTCCTACGAGCAGTACTTC.

This clonotype was counted at least ten times. The CDR3 reads CSVEHAGVNTEAFF. DNA of the CDR3: TGCAGCGTTGAACACGCGGGCGTGAACACTGAAGCTTTCTTT. V usage is TRBV29-1 and J usage is TRBJ1-1; D gene unclear. The germline CDR1 and CDR2 sequences are SQVTM and ANQGSEA. The CDR3 is 14 residues long. Trimming removed 2 bases at V and 0 bases at J, with 10 bases between.

The rearrangement joins TRBV5-1 to TRBJ2-7; 9 bases map to TRBD2. Germline loops: CDR1 SGHRS, CDR2 YFSETQ. V lost 1 base, J lost 3 bases, and 5 bases stayed unmatched. This CDR3 comprises 15 residues. CDR3 loop: CASSLLSGGYYEQYF. CDR3 sequence (DNA): TGCGCCAGCAGCTTGTTAAGCGGGGGGTACTACGAGCAGTACTTC.

This clonotype was counted once. CDR3 DNA: TGTGCCAGCAGCTTAAGGGGGGGCCGCAATAACTATGGCTACACCTTC. This sequence encodes CASSLRGGRNNYGYTF. The chain uses TRBV11-2 and TRBJ1-2, with D tentatively TRBD1 (6 bases). The ends were cut back, 2 bases at V and 1 base at J, with 14 bases in the middle. Germline V gives CDR1 SGHAT, CDR2 FQNNGV. There are 16 residues in the CDR3.

The chain uses TRBV28 and TRBJ2-2, with D hard to call. CDR3 length: 14 residues. V was trimmed by 6 bases and J by 0 bases, leaving 8 bases between them. Germline V gene lookup returns CDR1 MDHEN and CDR2 SYDVKM. The CDR3 region is CASSEQTNTGELFF. The CDR3 DNA is TGTGCCAGCAGCGAACAGACGAACACCGGGGAGCTGTTTTTT.

This clonotype was found many times. The CDR3 is CASSLSAQGYEQYF. The CDR3 DNA follows: TGTGCCAGCAGCTTGAGCGCGCAGGGATACGAGCAGTACTTC. The chain recombines TRBV11-1 with TRBJ2-7; the D gene is possibly TRBD1 (5 bases). This CDR3 contains 14 residues. V lost 3 bases and J lost 4, with 13 bases in between. Germline V gene lookup returns CDR1 SGHAT and CDR2 FQDESV (reference sequence).

This clonotype was seen ten or more times. The rearrangement joins TRBV28 to TRBJ1-1; D is undetermined. This CDR3 region has 12 residues. Germline-derived CDR1 and CDR2 are MDHEN and SYDVKM. V was trimmed by 6 bases and J by 5 bases, leaving 10 bases between them. The CDR3 spells CASSLPKTEAFF. In DNA, the CDR3 is TGTGCCAGCAGCCTCCCCAAAACTGAAGCTTTCTTT.

The sample holds many counts of this clonotype. The chain uses TRBV28 and TRBJ1-5, with D hard to call. This CDR3 region has 12 residues. Germline loops: CDR1 MDHEN, CDR2 SYDVKM. V lost 6 bases to trimming and J lost 7 bases, with 10 bases between them. CDR3 DNA sequence: TGTGCCAGCAGGAAAGGTCGGCAGCCCCAGCATTTT. The encoded protein is CASRKGRQPQHF.

Many counts were recorded for this clonotype. The chain is built from TRBV19 and TRBJ1-1; 9 nucleotides align to TRBD1. The CDR3 runs 13 residues. Per germline, CDR1 LNHDA and CDR2 SQIVND (reference sequence). The CDR3 protein is CATSLTGGNEAFF. The CDR3 nucleotides are TGTGCTACCTCCCTGACAGGGGGTAACGAAGCTTTCTTT.

The chain combines TRBV6-2 or TRBV6-3 with TRBJ2-7, with TRBD2 identical over 9 bases. The CDR3 consists of 15 residues. J was trimmed by 3 bases and V by 7 bases; bases with no gene match: 10. CDR1 MNHEY and CDR2 SVGEGT come from the germline V gene. CDR3 sequence (DNA): TGTGCCAGCACCCGTCGGACTAGCGCAAACTACGAGCAGTACTTC. Translated, it gives CASTRRTSANYEQYF.

This chain links TRBV29-1 with TRBJ2-7, with D possibly being TRBD1 (5 bases). Looked up from germline, CDR1 is SQVTM and CDR2 is ANQGSEA. The CDR3 has 14 residues. V was trimmed by 4 bases and J by 1 base, leaving 14 bases between them. The CDR3 DNA reads TGCAGCGTTGTTACAGGATTAAAATCCTACGAGCAGTACTTC. Amino acid sequence: CSVVTGLKSYEQYF.

The sample holds a few counts of this clonotype. V gene TRBV29-1 combines with J gene TRBJ2-3, with unresolved D. Germline CDR1 and CDR2: SQVTM and ANQGSEA. V dropped 3 bases and J dropped 6 bases, with 28 bases sitting between them. The CDR3 contains 18 residues. The CDR3 bases are TGCAGCGTTGATTTCATGATACAGCTCAAGGGTCTGCTGGATACGCAGTATTTT. Its protein is CSVDFMIQLKGLLDTQYF.

In the case of this clonotype: This clone may be a read error of a much larger clone one base away. This chain connects TRBV28 to TRBJ2-5; 14 bases are a match to TRBD2. J gave up 6 bases and V 4 bases, and 4 bases lay outside the gene matches. Looked up from germline, CDR1 is MDHEN and CDR2 is SYDVKM. The CDR3 is 15 amino acids. The DNA of the CDR3 is TGTGCCAGCAGTTCCGGGACTAGCGGGAGTAAGACCCAGTACTTC. It translates to CASSSGTSGSKTQYF.

This clonotype was seen only a few times. This chain uses TRBV2 with TRBJ2-7; TRBD1 matches 7 bases. The CDR3 has 17 amino acids. Trimming removed 1 base from V and 4 bases from J; junction bases left unmatched: 13. Germline V gene sequence: CDR1 SNHLY, CDR2 FYNNEI. CDR3 DNA: TGTGCCAGCAGTGAAGAGTTCTTGGGACAGAACACTTACGAGCAGTACTTC. Its translation: CASSEEFLGQNTYEQYF.

This clonotype has more than one count but fewer than ten. A read error is possible here, since a much larger clone lies one base away. The CDR3 does not close with the conserved phenylalanine or tryptophan, likely indicating a read error. The genes are TRBV7-9 and TRBJ1-3; tentatively, D is TRBD1 (5 bases). The CDR3 loop spans 12 amino acids. V gave up 5 bases and J gave up 4 bases, with 6 bases separating them. Germline loops: CDR1 SEHNR, CDR2 FQNEAQ (reference sequence). Written as DNA, the CDR3 is TGTGCCAGCAGCAACAGGGGAAACACCATATATTAT. Its translation: CASSNRGNTIYY.

A few counts support this clonotype. This chain links TRBV28 with TRBJ2-7; 13 bases agree with TRBD2. CDR1 and CDR2 from the germline V gene are MDHEN and SYDVKM. This CDR3 is built from 18 residues. J lost 5 bases, V lost 4 bases, and 14 bases had no gene match. The CDR3 DNA reads TGTGCCAGCAGTTCCAATCTTCGGACTAGCGGGAGATCCCACGAGCAGTACTTC. Translation: CASSSNLRTSGRSHEQYF.

This clonotype showed up many times. The chain has TRBV20-1 and TRBJ1-5, with D unclear. Per germline, CDR1 DFQATT and CDR2 SNEGSKA (reference sequence). There are 14 residues in the CDR3. V was clipped by 3 bases and J by 4 bases, with 13 bases between them. The CDR3: CSARTTGRNQPQHF. CDR3 DNA: TGCAGTGCTAGGACGACCGGCAGGAATCAGCCCCAGCATTTT.